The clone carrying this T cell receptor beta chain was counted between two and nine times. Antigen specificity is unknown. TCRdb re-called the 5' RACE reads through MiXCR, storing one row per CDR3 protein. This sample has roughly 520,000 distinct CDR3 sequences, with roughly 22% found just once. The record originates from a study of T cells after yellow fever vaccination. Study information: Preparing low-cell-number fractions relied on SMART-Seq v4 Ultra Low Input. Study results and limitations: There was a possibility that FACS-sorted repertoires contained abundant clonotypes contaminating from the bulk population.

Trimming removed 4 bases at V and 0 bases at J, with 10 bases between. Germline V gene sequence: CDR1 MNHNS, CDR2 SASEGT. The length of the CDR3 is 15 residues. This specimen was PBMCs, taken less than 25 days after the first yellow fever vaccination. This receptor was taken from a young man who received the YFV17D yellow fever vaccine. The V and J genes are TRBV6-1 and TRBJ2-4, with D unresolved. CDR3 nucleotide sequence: TGTGCCAGCAGTGGGCCAGACGTAGCCAAAAACATTCAGTACTTC. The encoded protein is CASSGPDVAKNIQYF.